A selection of T cell receptor beta chains follows, all from one sample in a study of T cell repertoires in cytomegalovirus infection. Each CDR3 protein is one row after TCRdb ran MiXCR on the reads. The sample consists of a few hundred thousand distinct CDR3 sequences, over 7.5% of them appearing once. Sequencing was performed on PBMCs. These receptors were obtained from a human donor in good health (CMV status not recorded). Some clones in this sample may be carry-over from other donors' samples. The CDR3 runs from the conserved cysteine through the conserved F or W. Fields, in order: J gene, V gene, CDR3 protein.

TRBJ2-1	TRBV7-2	CASSSGTEQFF
TRBJ1-2	TRBV5-6	CASSSLGGAGGIYGYTF
TRBJ2-3	TRBV14	CASSQAKDLSADTQYF
TRBJ2-5	TRBV5-1	CASSLLAVRETQYF
TRBJ1-1	TRBV11-1	CASSSPPPGTVNTEAFF
TRBJ2-7	TRBV29-1	CSVSRTQGGEQYF
TRBJ2-7	TRBV5-1	CASSFLTSGSGTYEQYF
TRBJ2-1	TRBV20-1	CSDSGLADNEQFF
TRBJ1-5	TRBV7-2	CASRLDRESDSNQPQHF
TRBJ2-2	TRBV6-1	CASPRGPGELFF
TRBJ2-2	TRBV5-1	CASSFLHNTGELFF
TRBJ2-2	TRBV19	CASSIGRRKNTGELFF
TRBJ2-2	TRBV29-1	CSVERGLDTGELFF
TRBJ2-1	TRBV4-3	CASSQDNSGRLRSYNEQFF
TRBJ2-7	TRBV6-5	CASSYRGTGYSDTQYF